These 27 T cell receptor beta chains came from one sample sequenced in a study of cytomegalovirus exposure and HLA in healthy donors. 60 Vbeta and 13 Jbeta primers were used in PCR. Clones were read by immunoSEQ multiplex PCR, and TCRdb kept only the in-frame ones, dropping some. Of over 35,000 clones in the sample, approximately 80% were seen once. The sample consisted of PBMCs. The receptors here all came from a young man in good health and CMV-seronegative.

The chain has TRBV27 and TRBJ2-5; 8 bases align to TRBD1. V was clipped by 0 bases and J by 6 bases; unmatched bases: 15. CDR3 length: 18 residues. Germline V gene lookup returns CDR1 MNHEY and CDR2 SMNVEV (reference sequence). CDR3 sequence (DNA): TGTGCCAGCAGTTTATCGCCAGCAGGGGGCGCCATCGAGCAGACCCAGTACTTC. This gives the protein CASSLSPAGGAIEQTQYF.

V and J are TRBV2 and TRBJ1-4; TRBD1 might be the D (6 bases). Per the germline V gene, CDR1 is SNHLY and CDR2 is FYNNEI. Trimming removed 4 bases at V and 16 bases at J, with 16 bases between. The CDR3 loop spans 12 amino acids. The CDR3 DNA reads as TGTGCCAGCAGTGTTCGGTGCCTCAGGGGGTTTTTT. Protein product: CASSVRCLRGFF.

The chain joins TRBV5-1 to TRBJ2-5, with a possible D match to TRBD2 (5 bases). This CDR3 spans 15 amino acids. The V end lost 0 bases, the J end lost 2 bases, and 11 bases lay between the germline ends. Germline V lookup: CDR1 SGHRS, CDR2 YFSETQ. CDR3 in DNA: TGCGCCAGCAGCTTGGTGCAGAGGGCTCAAGAGACCCAGTACTTC. It is translated as CASSLVQRAQETQYF.

This chain joins TRBV7-3 and TRBJ2-7; D uncertain. V was shortened by 2 bases and J by 3 bases, with 8 bases between the two germline ends. The CDR3 runs 13 residues. Germline CDR1 and CDR2: SGHTA and FQGTGA. The CDR3 nucleotides are TGTGCCAGCAGCTTAGGCGGATACTACGAGCAGTACTTC. This codes for CASSLGGYYEQYF.

The V call is TRBV7-8, the J call TRBJ1-4, with TRBD1 matching over 7 bases. The J segment lost 14 bases and the V segment lost 5 bases, leaving 8 bases of the junction unmatched. Germline CDR1 and CDR2: SGHVS and FQNEAQ. The CDR3 is 12 amino acids. CDR3 sequence (DNA): TGTGCCAGCAGCCAGGGACAGCGGCTTCTGTTTTTT. Encoded protein: CASSQGQRLLFF.

This chain connects TRBV7-6 to TRBJ2-3; 9 bases align to TRBD1. This CDR3 is built from 16 residues. Germline V CDR1 and CDR2: SGHVS, FNYEAQ. V was clipped by 5 bases and J by 1 base; unmatched bases: 7. CDR3 sequence (DNA): TGTGCCAGCAGCGAACAGGGGGCAATGGGCACAGATACGCAGTATTTT. Amino acids: CASSEQGAMGTDTQYF.

The chain uses TRBV7-9 and TRBJ2-3; 10 bases are a match to TRBD1. The V gene's germline CDR1 is SEHNR and CDR2 FQNEAQ (reference sequence). This CDR3 is built from 15 residues. V lost 8 bases to trimming and J lost 3 bases; unmatched junction nucleotides: 8. The DNA for the CDR3 is TGTGCCAGCCGCCTGACAGGGGGCGAGACAGATACGCAGTATTTT. This translates into CASRLTGGETDTQYF. The full variable domain, with the rest looked up from reference TRBV7-9 and TRBJ2-3, is DTGVSQNPRHKITKRGQNVTFRCDPISEHNRLYWYRQTLGQGPEFLTYFQNEAQLEKSRLLSDRFSAERPKGSFSTLEIQRTEQGDSAMYLCASRLTGGETDTQYFGPGTRLTVL.

The chain links TRBV30 to TRBJ1-6, with D tentatively TRBD1 (6 bases). V lost 2 bases and J lost 8, with 10 bases in between. Germline lookup yields CDR1 GTSNPN and CDR2 SVGIG (reference sequence). The CDR3 contains 13 residues. CDR3 sequence (DNA): TGTGCCTGGAGTATACAGGGTTATTCACCCCTCCACTTT. Translating gives CAWSIQGYSPLHF.

V and J are TRBV5-6 and TRBJ2-5; perhaps TRBD2 as D (5 bases). Between the trimmed V and J ends, which lost 4 bases and 2 bases, there was a span of 15 bases. The germline gives CDR1 SGHDT, CDR2 YYEEEE. The CDR3 spans 15 residues. CDR3 loop: CASSPGWPAQETQYF. The CDR3 nucleotides are TGTGCCAGCAGCCCGGGGTGGCCGGCTCAAGAGACCCAGTACTTC. Combining the CDR3 with reference TRBV5-6 and TRBJ2-5 gives the whole variable domain DAGVTQSPTHLIKTRGQQVTLRCSPKSGHDTVSWYQQALGQGPQFIFQYYEEEERQRGNFPDRFSGHQFPNYSSELNVNALLLGDSALYLCASSPGWPAQETQYFGPGTRLLVL.

The chain is built from TRBV29-1 and TRBJ2-7, with D perhaps matching TRBD1 (5 bases). From germline, CDR1 is SQVTM and CDR2 ANQGSEA. Between the trimmed V and J ends, which lost 0 bases and 6 bases, there was a span of 12 bases. The CDR3 spans 13 residues. The CDR3 nucleotides read TGCAGCGTTGAAGATGGGGCCCGGGTCGAGCAGTACTTC. It specifies CSVEDGARVEQYF.

V is TRBV7-9 and J is TRBJ2-1; D possibly corresponds to TRBD1 (6 bases). V lost 1 base to trimming and J lost 0 bases, with 10 bases between them. The CDR3 totals 16 residues. The germline CDR1 and CDR2 sequences are SEHNR and FQNEAQ (reference sequence). Here the CDR3 reads CASSLGGQSSYNEQFF. CDR3 coding DNA: TGTGCCAGCAGCTTAGGGGGGCAGAGCTCCTACAATGAGCAGTTCTTC.

There are a few counts of this clone. The rearrangement joins TRBV4-2 to TRBJ1-2, with 7 bases fitting TRBD1. Germline-derived CDR1 and CDR2 are LGHNA and YNFKEQ. V lost 4 bases and J lost 3; bases outside the gene matches: 11. CDR3 length: 16 residues. The CDR3 region is CASSLEQGFGHYGYTF. The CDR3 bases are TGTGCCAGCAGCCTCGAACAGGGGTTTGGGCACTATGGCTACACCTTC.

The V call is TRBV30, the J call TRBJ2-7, with D possibly TRBD2 on 6 matching bases. This CDR3 contains 14 residues. Trimming took off 0 bases at V and 6 bases at J, with 15 bases between the two ends. Per the germline V gene, CDR1 is GTSNPN and CDR2 is SVGIG (reference sequence). The CDR3 bases are TGTGCCTGGAGTGTACGGAGTACGGGGGTCGAGCAGTACTTC. Residues: CAWSVRSTGVEQYF.

This clone appeared a single time. The chain employs TRBV6-4 and TRBJ2-4, with 11 nucleotides matching TRBD2. The ends lost 9 bases at V and 2 bases at J; junction bases unmatched: 6. CDR1 and CDR2 (germline): MRHNA, SNTAGT. The CDR3 spans 15 residues. CDR3 nucleotide sequence: TGTGCCAGTGAACTAGCGGGAGCCCCCAAAAACATTCAGTACTTC. It specifies CASELAGAPKNIQYF.

The chain has TRBV19 and TRBJ2-2; 14 bases are shared with TRBD2. This CDR3 region has 20 residues. Germline CDR1 LNHDA, CDR2 SQIVND (reference sequence). J gave up 3 bases and V 7 bases, and 16 bases lay outside the gene matches. This CDR3 is CASKGLTGTSGSSYTGELFF. CDR3 in DNA: TGTGCCAGTAAAGGTTTGACCGGGACTAGCGGGAGTTCTTACACCGGGGAGCTGTTTTTT.

V usage is TRBV4-1 and J usage is TRBJ2-7; tentatively, D is TRBD2 (5 bases). Germline values: CDR1 MGHRA, CDR2 YSYEKL. Deletions cut 4 bases from V and 6 bases from J, with 10 bases between. The CDR3 contains 12 residues. The CDR3 DNA reads as TGCGCCAGCAGCCCCACCGGGATCGAGCAGTACTTC. This translates into CASSPTGIEQYF.

The gene calls are TRBV30 and TRBJ2-5; no firm D call. Deletions cut 4 bases from V and 0 bases from J, with 12 bases between. The CDR3 has 14 amino acids. CDR1 is GTSNPN, CDR2 SVGIG, per germline (reference sequence). CDR3 protein: CAWIMGSNQETQYF. CDR3 DNA sequence: TGTGCCTGGATCATGGGCAGCAACCAAGAGACCCAGTACTTC.

J is TRBJ2-5 and V is TRBV25-1; no clear D. This CDR3 is 13 amino acids long. Trimming left V 3 bases short and J 1 base short, with 6 bases between. Germline V gene data show CDR1 as MGHDK and CDR2 as SYGVNS. The CDR3 nucleotides are TGTGCCAGCAGTGATTATTTCCAAGAGACCCAGTACTTC. Protein sequence: CASSDYFQETQYF.

The chain recombines TRBV2 with TRBJ2-3, with D maybe TRBD1 (5 bases). This CDR3 region has 14 residues. Germline values: CDR1 SNHLY, CDR2 FYNNEI. Trimming cost V 6 bases and J 3 bases, with 13 bases left between them. The CDR3 here is CASRIREDTDTQYF. The CDR3 DNA reads TGTGCCAGCAGGATCAGGGAAGATACAGATACGCAGTATTTT.

The V call is TRBV5-1, the J call TRBJ1-6; 10 bases agree with TRBD1. The CDR3 length is 16 residues. V lost 0 bases and J lost 13; bases outside the gene matches: 10. Germline values: CDR1 SGHRS, CDR2 YFSETQ. CDR3: CASSLEPGTGVGPLHF. CDR3 coding DNA: TGCGCCAGCAGCTTGGAACCGGGGACAGGGGTGGGGCCCCTCCACTTT.

This clone was recorded a few times. The chain links TRBV6-6 to TRBJ1-4; D is unresolved. V shed 2 bases and J shed 6 bases, with 16 bases lying between them. This CDR3 region has 16 residues. Germline assignment: CDR1 MNHNY and CDR2 SVGAGI (reference sequence). CDR3 residues: CASSYPRRRVDEKLFF. CDR3 sequence (DNA): TGTGCCAGCAGTTACCCACGGAGAAGAGTCGATGAAAAACTGTTTTTT.

This chain joins TRBV4-3 and TRBJ2-6; D perhaps matches TRBD2 (5 bases). The CDR3 runs 17 residues. The V end lost 0 bases, the J end lost 0 bases, and 9 bases lay between the germline ends. Germline CDR1 and CDR2: LGHNA and YSLEER. CDR3 coding DNA: TGCGCCAGCAGCCAAGAAGGGAGCAACTCTGGGGCCAACGTCCTGACTTTC. Translated, it gives CASSQEGSNSGANVLTF.

This chain uses TRBV5-1 with TRBJ2-5, with D possibly being TRBD2 (6 bases). Germline V gene sequence: CDR1 SGHRS, CDR2 YFSETQ. The ends were cut back, 2 bases at V and 0 bases at J, with 8 bases in the middle. The CDR3 contains 14 residues. In nucleotides, the CDR3 is TGCGCCAGCAGCTTTACTAGCAACCAAGAGACCCAGTACTTC. Translating it yields CASSFTSNQETQYF.

The genes are TRBV18 and TRBJ1-1; D might be TRBD1 (6 bases). V was clipped by 10 bases and J by 1 base, with 16 bases between them. CDR3 length equals 14 residues. Germline V gives CDR1 KGHSH, CDR2 LQKENI. This chain's CDR3 is CATKPGHSNTEAFF. For the CDR3, the DNA is TGTGCCACCAAGCCGGGACACTCGAACACTGAAGCTTTCTTT.

The chain carries TRBV6-5 and TRBJ2-5; weak D call: TRBD2 (5 bases). V shed 0 bases and J shed 11 bases, with 10 bases lying between them. The germline CDR1 and CDR2 sequences are MNHEY and SVGAGI. The CDR3 spans 12 residues. The CDR3 protein is CASSYSTGEQYF. The CDR3 bases are TGTGCCAGCAGTTACTCCACCGGGGAGCAGTACTTC.

V is TRBV28 and J is TRBJ2-7; 9 nucleotides align to TRBD1. This CDR3 comprises 16 residues. V dropped 5 bases and J dropped 0; count of bases not matched to a gene: 8. CDR1 MDHEN and CDR2 SYDVKM come from the germline V gene. CDR3 loop: CASSAPGTGSSYEQYF. In DNA form, the CDR3 reads TGTGCCAGCAGTGCCCCCGGGACAGGGAGCTCCTACGAGCAGTACTTC.

Note on this clone: The identical CDR3 is also encoded by other nucleotide sequences in the sample. This rearrangement joins TRBV5-1 to TRBJ1-1; maybe TRBD1 (5 bases). In germline, CDR1 is SGHRS, CDR2 YFSETQ. Trimming took off 5 bases at V and 8 bases at J, with 31 bases between the two ends. CDR3 size: 18 residues. CDR3 sequence (DNA): TGCGCCAGCAGGCACACCGGGACTTCTAATCCCACCGTTGGCGAAGCTTTCTTT. Translated: CASRHTGTSNPTVGEAFF.